These 7 T cell receptor beta chains were all obtained from the same sample, sequenced in a study of T cells in Graves' hyperthyroidism and ophthalmopathy. Amplification yielded TCR beta CDR3 regions, with RNA transcripts as the source. Primed by the HTBI set, a first-round RT-PCR was run on the TCR CDR3. TCRdb fed the multiplex PCR reads into MiXCR, producing one record per CDR3 protein. The table has some 720,000 distinct CDR3 sequences, roughly 17% seen once. Sequencing was performed on blood. All receptors derive from a man aged 18 to 30 with Graves' hyperthyroidism.

In its sample, this clonotype was seen many times. This chain links TRBV18 with TRBJ2-2; the D gene is possibly TRBD1 (5 bases). V was shortened by 5 bases and J by 4 bases, with 17 bases between the two germline ends. The CDR3 consists of 16 residues. In germline, CDR1 is KGHSH, CDR2 LQKENI. The CDR3 sequence is CASSVSVSQGTGELFF. In DNA, the CDR3 is TGTGCCAGCTCAGTCTCCGTGTCCCAGGGCACCGGGGAGCTGTTTTTT.

This clonotype was counted ten times or more. This rearrangement joins TRBV2 to TRBJ1-3, with D possibly TRBD1 on 6 matching bases. The ends were cut back, 6 bases at V and 0 bases at J, with 9 bases in the middle. The germline CDR1 and CDR2 sequences are SNHLY and FYNNEI. The CDR3 runs 14 residues. As DNA, the CDR3 is TGTGCCAGCAGCACGGACAGCTCTGGAAACACCATATATTTT. Protein: CASSTDSSGNTIYF.

This clonotype has ten or more counts. The rearrangement uses TRBV11-2 and TRBJ2-1, with 8 bases matching TRBD2. Germline values: CDR1 SGHAT, CDR2 FQNNGV. V lost 5 bases, J lost 0 bases, and 6 bases stayed unmatched. This CDR3 has 16 amino acids. The CDR3 DNA is TGTGCCAGCAGCCAAATAGCGGGGAGCTCCTACAATGAGCAGTTCTTC. Residues: CASSQIAGSSYNEQFF.

This clonotype was seen at least ten times. The chain couples TRBV29-1 to TRBJ2-2, with 11 bases lining up with TRBD2. With V trimmed by 6 bases and J by 2 bases, 2 bases remained unmatched. The CDR3 runs 14 residues. In germline, CDR1 is SQVTM, CDR2 ANQGSEA. The chain's CDR3 is CSVGTSGNTGELFF. CDR3 DNA: TGCAGCGTCGGGACTAGCGGAAACACCGGGGAGCTGTTTTTT.

This clonotype was counted many times. V and J are TRBV7-3 and TRBJ2-3; possibly TRBD1 for D (5 bases). Trimming pared 4 bases from V and 5 bases from J, leaving 7 bases between. Germline V gene sequence: CDR1 SGHTA, CDR2 FQGTGA. The CDR3 length is 12 residues. CDR3 bases: TGTGCCAGCAGCTCCGACAGAGATACGCAGTATTTT. Protein sequence: CASSSDRDTQYF.

This clonotype was seen at least ten times. The gene calls are TRBV10-3 and TRBJ1-1, with 10 bases aligning to TRBD1. Germline trimming cut 3 bases from V and 1 base from J; bases unmatched to any gene: 2. Per germline, CDR1 ENHRY and CDR2 SYGVKD. The CDR3 is 15 residues long. The CDR3 here is CAISDRDRGNTEAFF. DNA for the CDR3: TGTGCCATCAGTGACCGGGACAGGGGGAACACTGAAGCTTTCTTT.

This clonotype has just a few counts. V usage is TRBV12-5 and J usage is TRBJ1-6, with a possible D match to TRBD1 (5 bases). The germline CDR1 and CDR2 sequences are LGHNT and FRNRAP. This CDR3 is built from 15 residues. Trimming took off 0 bases at V and 9 bases at J, with 12 bases between the two ends. In DNA, the CDR3 is TGTGCTAGTGGTTTGGTACTAGGGGTTACTTCACCCCTCCACTTT. It specifies CASGLVLGVTSPLHF.